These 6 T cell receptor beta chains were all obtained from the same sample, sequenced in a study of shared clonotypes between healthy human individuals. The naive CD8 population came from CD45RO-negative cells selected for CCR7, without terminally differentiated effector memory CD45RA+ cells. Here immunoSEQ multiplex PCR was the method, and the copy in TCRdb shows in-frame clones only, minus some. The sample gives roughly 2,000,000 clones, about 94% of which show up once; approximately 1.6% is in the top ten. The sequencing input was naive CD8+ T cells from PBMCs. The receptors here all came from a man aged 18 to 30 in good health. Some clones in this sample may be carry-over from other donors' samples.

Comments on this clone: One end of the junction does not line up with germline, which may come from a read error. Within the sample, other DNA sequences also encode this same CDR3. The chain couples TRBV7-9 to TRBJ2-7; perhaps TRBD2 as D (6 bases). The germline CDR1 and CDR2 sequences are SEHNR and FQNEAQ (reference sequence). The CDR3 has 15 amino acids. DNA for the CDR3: TGTGCTAGCAGCCCCGCGGGACGGACAACCTACGAGCAGTACTTC. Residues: CASSPAGRTTYEQYF.

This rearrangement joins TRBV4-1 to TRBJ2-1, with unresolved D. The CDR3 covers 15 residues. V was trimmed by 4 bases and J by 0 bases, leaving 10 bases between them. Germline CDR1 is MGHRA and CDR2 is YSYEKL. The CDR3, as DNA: TGCGCCAGCAGCCCCAGGTCTAGCTCCTACAATGAGCAGTTCTTC. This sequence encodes CASSPRSSSYNEQFF.

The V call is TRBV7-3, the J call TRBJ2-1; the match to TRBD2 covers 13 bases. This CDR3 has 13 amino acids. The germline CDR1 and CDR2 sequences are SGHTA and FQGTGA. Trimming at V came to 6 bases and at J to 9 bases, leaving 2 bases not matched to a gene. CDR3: CASSRLAGGEQFF. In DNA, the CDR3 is TGTGCCAGCAGTAGACTAGCGGGAGGTGAGCAGTTCTTC.

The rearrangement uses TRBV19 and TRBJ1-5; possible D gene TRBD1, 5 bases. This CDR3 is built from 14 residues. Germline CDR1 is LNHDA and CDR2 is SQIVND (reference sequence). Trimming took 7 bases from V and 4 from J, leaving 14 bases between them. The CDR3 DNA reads TGTGCCAGTACTCCAAGACAGTCGAATCAGCCCCAGCATTTT. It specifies CASTPRQSNQPQHF.

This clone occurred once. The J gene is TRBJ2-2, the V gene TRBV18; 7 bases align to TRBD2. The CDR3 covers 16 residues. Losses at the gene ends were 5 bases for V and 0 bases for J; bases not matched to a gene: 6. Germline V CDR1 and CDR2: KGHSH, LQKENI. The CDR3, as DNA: TGTGCCAGCTCAGCCAGCGGGACGACGAACACCGGGGAGCTGTTTTTT. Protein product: CASSASGTTNTGELFF.

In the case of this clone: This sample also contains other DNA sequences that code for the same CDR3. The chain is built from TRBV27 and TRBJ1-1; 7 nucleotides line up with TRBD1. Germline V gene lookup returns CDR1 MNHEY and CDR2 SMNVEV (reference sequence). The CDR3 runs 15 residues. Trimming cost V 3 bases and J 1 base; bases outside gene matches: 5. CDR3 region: CASSLGSGGNTEAFF. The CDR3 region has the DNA TGTGCCAGCAGTTTGGGTTCAGGGGGGAACACTGAAGCTTTCTTT.